A single sample gave rise to the 25 T cell receptor beta chains below, sequenced in a study of identical twins. In TCRdb, the 5' RACE reads were re-called with MiXCR into one record per CDR3 protein. Among 1,800,000 or so distinct CDR3 sequences listed, less than 40% were seen once. Input material: cord blood. Receptors originate from a newborn girl in good health.

This clonotype was observed a few times. Mismatch with germline at one junction end may stem from a read error. CDR3 sequence: CASGLGTSPSTGTQYF. The DNA of the CDR3 is TGTGCTAGTGGTTTAGGGACTAGCCCTAGCACAGGTACGCAGTATTTT. V and J are TRBV12-5 and TRBJ2-3, with 9 bases matching TRBD2. Germline lookup yields CDR1 LGHNT and CDR2 FRNRAP. This CDR3 is built from 16 residues.

Only a few counts were recorded for this clonotype. The rearrangement uses TRBV28 and TRBJ2-7; D is possibly TRBD2 (6 bases). CDR3 size: 14 residues. The germline V gene has CDR1 MDHEN and CDR2 SYDVKM. With 7 bases removed from V and 5 bases from J, the gap between germline ends came to 18 bases. Written as DNA, the CDR3 is TGTGCCAGCACCGACCGCTGGTGGGGGGACGAGCAGTACTTC. Amino acids: CASTDRWWGDEQYF. Together with reference TRBV28 and TRBJ2-7, the CDR3 gives the full variable domain: DVKVTQSSRYLVKRTGEKVFLECVQDMDHENMFWYRQDPGLGLRLIYFSYDVKMKEKGDIPEGYSVSREKKERFSLILESASTNQTSMYLCASTDRWWGDEQYFGPGTRLTVT.

The gene calls are TRBV29-1 and TRBJ2-1, with 8 bases fitting TRBD2. Germline V gives CDR1 SQVTM, CDR2 ANQGSEA. CDR3 length: 11 amino acids. Germline trimming cut 8 bases from V and 6 bases from J; bases unmatched to any gene: 3. The CDR3 DNA sequence: TGCAGCTCCGGGACTAGCAATGAGCAGTTCTTC. Encoded protein: CSSGTSNEQFF.

The chain couples TRBV5-1 to TRBJ2-7; 8 bases fit TRBD2. From germline, CDR1 is SGHRS and CDR2 YFSETQ. Trimming took 4 bases from V and 2 from J; bases not matched to a gene: 8. The length of the CDR3 is 15 residues. CDR3 coding DNA: TGCGCCAGCAGCGACCTCGGGACTAGAGCCTACGAGCAGTACTTC. It translates to CASSDLGTRAYEQYF.

The chain is built from TRBV28 and TRBJ2-5; 11 bases map to TRBD2. The CDR3 contains 16 residues. Germline CDR1 MDHEN, CDR2 SYDVKM. The V gene end was trimmed by 6 bases and the J gene end by 13 bases; junction bases not matched to a gene: 19. The CDR3 reads CASRSTSGGYSYELYF. The CDR3 DNA reads TGTGCCAGCAGATCTACTAGCGGGGGTTACTCCTACGAGCTGTACTTC. The full variable domain, its missing parts supplied by reference TRBV28 and TRBJ2-5, is DVKVTQSSRYLVKRTGEKVFLECVQDMDHENMFWYRQDPGLGLRLIYFSYDVKMKEKGDIPEGYSVSREKKERFSLILESASTNQTSMYLCASRSTSGGYSYELYFGPGTRLLVL.

The V call is TRBV6-1, the J call TRBJ1-5; 8 positions match TRBD1. With V trimmed by 6 bases and J by 6 bases, 10 bases remained unmatched. This CDR3 has 15 residues. The V gene's germline CDR1 is MNHNS and CDR2 SASEGT. CDR3 DNA: TGTGCCAGCAGGGACCTGACAGGGGCGGGTCAGCCCCAGCATTTT. Its protein is CASRDLTGAGQPQHF.

A word on this clonotype: This may come from a read error, since a much larger clone is one base off. The chain couples TRBV27 to TRBJ2-1; D is possibly TRBD1 (6 bases). The V and J ends lost 0 bases and 10 bases respectively, with 19 bases between them. Germline CDR1 and CDR2: MNHEY and SMNVEV (reference sequence). The CDR3 runs to 16 residues. The CDR3 DNA reads TGTGCCAGCAGTTTATCATTCCCAGGGGCTCGATTCGAGCAGTTCTTC. This translates into CASSLSFPGARFEQFF.

The table lists this clonotype with a few counts. V usage is TRBV11-2 and J usage is TRBJ2-3; the match to TRBD2 covers 14 bases. With V trimmed by 5 bases and J by 3 bases, 7 bases remained unmatched. The length of the CDR3 is 17 residues. Germline CDR1 and CDR2: SGHAT and FQNNGV. The CDR3 here is CASSPRLAGGQTDTQYF. Written as DNA, the CDR3 is TGTGCCAGCAGCCCCCGACTAGCGGGGGGGCAGACAGATACGCAGTATTTT.

This clonotype was picked up many times. The rearrangement uses TRBV2 and TRBJ2-1, with TRBD1 identical over 8 bases. Germline V lookup: CDR1 SNHLY, CDR2 FYNNEI. Unmatched junction bases numbered 5, after V lost 4 bases and J lost 3 bases. The CDR3 loop spans 15 amino acids. The CDR3 DNA reads as TGTGCCAGCAGTGGCTGGACAGGGAACTACAATGAGCAGTTCTTC. Translating it yields CASSGWTGNYNEQFF.

This chain joins TRBV5-1 and TRBJ2-2; a weak D match, TRBD1 (6 bases). The CDR3 is made up of 15 amino acids. V gave up 1 base and J gave up 6 bases, with 13 bases separating them. Per germline, CDR1 SGHRS and CDR2 YFSETQ. The DNA of the CDR3 is TGCGCCAGCAGCTTGAACGACAGGTCTCCCGGGGAGCTGTTTTTT. It codes for CASSLNDRSPGELFF.

The CDR3 region is CASGLGSRNEQFF. The CDR3 region has the DNA TGTGCTAGTGGTTTAGGATCACGCAATGAGCAGTTCTTC. The chain couples TRBV12-5 to TRBJ2-1, with D hard to call. The V end lost 3 bases, the J end lost 6 bases, and 9 bases lay between the germline ends. The CDR3 covers 13 residues. CDR1 LGHNT and CDR2 FRNRAP come from the germline V gene.

There are many counts of this clonotype. This sequence joins TRBV6-5 and TRBJ2-7; 9 bases are a match to TRBD1. This CDR3 region has 16 residues. Germline V lookup: CDR1 MNHEY, CDR2 SVGAGI. The J segment lost 3 bases and the V segment lost 3 bases, leaving 9 bases of the junction unmatched. The CDR3, as DNA: TGTGCCAGCAGTTATCTTCCGGGACAGGGAGACTACGAGCAGTACTTC. This encodes CASSYLPGQGDYEQYF.

In its sample, this clonotype was seen a few times. The chain joins TRBV13 to TRBJ2-1; TRBD2 aligns across 12 bases. V trimming: 5 bases; J trimming: 7 bases; junction bases outside the gene matches: 9. The CDR3 length is 16 residues. The germline gives CDR1 PRHDT, CDR2 FYEKMQ (reference sequence). CDR3 nucleotides: TGTGCCAGCAGCCCCCCTAGCGGGAGGGCCACAAATGAGCAGTTCTTC. It translates to CASSPPSGRATNEQFF.

This sequence joins TRBV2 and TRBJ2-4, with unresolved D. The DNA end favors TRBJ2-7, so the J call may be wrong. Germline V gives CDR1 SNHLY, CDR2 FYNNEI. CDR3 length: 14 residues. The CDR3, as DNA: TGTGCCAGCACCCTACAGTTGCTTACTTACGAGCAGTACTTC. Amino acid sequence: CASTLQLLTYEQYF.

The rearrangement links TRBV29-1 to TRBJ2-3, with 7 bases fitting TRBD1. CDR3 size: 14 residues. Unmatched junction bases numbered 8, after V lost 4 bases and J lost 4 bases. From germline, CDR1 is SQVTM and CDR2 ANQGSEA. The CDR3 sequence: CSVAPRQGPDTQYF. CDR3 sequence (DNA): TGCAGCGTTGCCCCGAGACAGGGTCCAGATACGCAGTATTTT.

The table lists this clonotype with a count of one. V usage is TRBV30 and J usage is TRBJ1-2; unclear D gene. The CDR3 extends over 13 amino acids. Germline CDR1 GTSNPN, CDR2 SVGIG (reference sequence). V lost 3 bases and J lost 0, with 8 bases in between. As DNA, the CDR3 is TGTGCCTGGAGCCCGCAGTCTAACTATGGCTACACCTTC. Translating it yields CAWSPQSNYGYTF.

The rearrangement links TRBV24-1 to TRBJ1-2; D unresolved. The CDR3 runs to 12 residues. V lost 3 bases to trimming and J lost 6 bases, with 7 bases between them. The V gene's germline CDR1 is KGHDR and CDR2 SFDVKD. CDR3 protein: CATSDEIHGYTF. CDR3 coding DNA: TGTGCCACCAGTGATGAGATTCATGGCTACACCTTC.

The gene calls are TRBV7-2 and TRBJ2-2; unclear D gene. The CDR3 has 15 amino acids. Germline CDR1 is SGHTA and CDR2 is FQGNSA. The V end lost 0 bases, the J end lost 2 bases, and 7 bases lay between the germline ends. The DNA of the CDR3 is TGTGCCAGCAGCTTAGCGGTAGTAAACACCGGGGAGCTGTTTTTT. Translation: CASSLAVVNTGELFF.

The chain combines TRBV20-1 with TRBJ1-1; D is perhaps TRBD1 (5 bases). From germline, CDR1 is DFQATT and CDR2 SNEGSKA (reference sequence). Between the trimmed V and J ends, which lost 3 bases and 1 base, there was a span of 18 bases. CDR3 length: 16 residues. The CDR3 DNA is TGCAGTGCTAGTAGGGTTCCGGGACGACCGAACACTGAAGCTTTCTTT. Its translation is CSASRVPGRPNTEAFF.

The table lists this clonotype with a few counts. The J gene is TRBJ1-2, the V gene TRBV12-3 or TRBV12-4; D is unresolved. Trimming removed 3 bases at V and 4 bases at J, with 12 bases between. The CDR3 extends over 14 amino acids. The CDR3 nucleotides read TGTGCCAGCAGTTTTTCGGGCAGACCCTATGGCTACACCTTC. Amino acid sequence: CASSFSGRPYGYTF.

This clonotype was observed a few times. The chain is built from TRBV20-1 and TRBJ2-1, with 12 bases matching TRBD2. The CDR3 length is 16 residues. CDR1 DFQATT and CDR2 SNEGSKA come from the germline V gene (reference sequence). The V and J ends lost 2 bases and 10 bases, in that order; junction bases with no gene match: 12. The CDR3 spells CSARSPWTSGALEQFF. DNA of the CDR3: TGCAGTGCTAGATCCCCATGGACTAGCGGGGCCCTCGAGCAGTTCTTC.

The chain has TRBV6-6 and TRBJ2-3; D not certain. This CDR3 spans 14 amino acids. The V gene lost 4 bases and the J gene lost 1 base, with 9 bases spanning the gap. CDR1 and CDR2 from the germline V gene are MNHNY and SVGAGI (reference sequence). The CDR3 sequence: CASSFSDGTDTQYF. The CDR3 DNA is TGTGCCAGCAGTTTTTCGGACGGCACAGATACGCAGTATTTT.

The chain couples TRBV20-1 to TRBJ2-3; 8 nucleotides line up with TRBD2. V shed 6 bases, J shed 0 bases, and the junction held 8 bases outside the gene matches. CDR3 length: 15 amino acids. Germline V gives CDR1 DFQATT, CDR2 SNEGSKA (reference sequence). The DNA for the CDR3 is TGCAGTGCACTGGGCGGGAGGAAGAGCACAGATACGCAGTATTTT. Residues: CSALGGRKSTDTQYF.

This clonotype came up a few times. The chain links TRBV10-3 to TRBJ2-3, with 7 bases matching TRBD2. The germline V gene has CDR1 ENHRY and CDR2 SYGVKD. This CDR3 contains 13 residues. V lost 2 bases, J lost 9 bases, and 5 bases stayed unmatched. CDR3 in DNA: TGTGCCATCAGTGAGCTAGCGGAGGGAACGCAGTATTTT. Amino acid sequence: CAISELAEGTQYF.

J is TRBJ1-2 and V is TRBV6-1, with 8 nucleotides matching TRBD1. Germline CDR1 and CDR2: MNHNS and SASEGT. Unmatched junction bases numbered 26, after V lost 11 bases and J lost 6 bases. The CDR3 has 18 residues. The CDR3 nucleotides read TGTGCCCCTCCCTATGAACGCACGACTCAGACAGGGGAAGATGGCTACACCTTC. This gives the protein CAPPYERTTQTGEDGYTF.